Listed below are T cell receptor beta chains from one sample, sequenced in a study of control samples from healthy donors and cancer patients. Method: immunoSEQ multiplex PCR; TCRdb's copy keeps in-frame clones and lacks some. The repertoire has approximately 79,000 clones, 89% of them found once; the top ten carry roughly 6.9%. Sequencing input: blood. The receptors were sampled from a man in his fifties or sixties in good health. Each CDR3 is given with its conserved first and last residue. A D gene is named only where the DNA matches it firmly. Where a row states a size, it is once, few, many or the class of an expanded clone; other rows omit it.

CDR3 DNA: TGCAGTGCTGCAGGGGCTGAGACCCAGTACTTC
CDR3 protein: CSAAGAETQYF
clone size: .
J gene: TRBJ2-5
D gene: .
V gene: TRBV20-1

CDR3 DNA: TGCAGTGCTAGCCAGGGGGGGCCGCAGTTCTTC
CDR3 protein: CSASQGGPQFF
clone size: .
J gene: TRBJ2-1
D gene: .
V gene: TRBV20-1

CDR3 DNA: TGTGCCGGTTCCCATGGACAGGATGCCTTCACAGATACGCAGTATTTT
CDR3 protein: CAGSHGQDAFTDTQYF
clone size: .
J gene: TRBJ2-3
D gene: TRBD1
V gene: TRBV9

CDR3 DNA: TGTGCTAGTGGTTTTGGCTTCTTGGGGGAAAAACTGTTTTTT
CDR3 protein: CASGFGFLGEKLFF
clone size: once
J gene: TRBJ1-4
D gene: .
V gene: TRBV12-5

CDR3 DNA: TGTGCCAGCAGCCTGGCGGGGGGTGGAAATGAGCAGTTCTTC
CDR3 protein: CASSLAGGGNEQFF
clone size: .
J gene: TRBJ2-1
D gene: TRBD2
V gene: TRBV7-2

CDR3 DNA: TGCGCCAGCAGCTACTCGGACAGGGGGGCTGAAGCTTTCTTT
CDR3 protein: CASSYSDRGAEAFF
clone size: .
J gene: TRBJ1-1
D gene: TRBD1
V gene: TRBV5-1

CDR3 DNA: TGCGCCAGCAGCCAAGATGGCGGGGTTTATTATGGCTACACCTTC
CDR3 protein: CASSQDGGVYYGYTF
clone size: .
J gene: TRBJ1-2
D gene: .
V gene: TRBV4-1

CDR3 DNA: TGTGCCAGCAGCCAAGGAGGGCCCCGGGGGGACGAGCAGTACTTC
CDR3 protein: CASSQGGPRGDEQYF
clone size: .
J gene: TRBJ2-7
D gene: TRBD2
V gene: TRBV3-1/TRBV3-2

CDR3 DNA: TGTGCCAGCAGCCAAGATCTGTCCCCTAGGGCAGAAACGCCCCTCCACTTT
CDR3 protein: CASSQDLSPRAETPLHF
clone size: .
J gene: TRBJ1-6
D gene: .
V gene: TRBV3-1/TRBV3-2

CDR3 DNA: TGTGCCAGCAGTGAATCATGGACAGGCACTTACCACTTC
CDR3 protein: CASSESWTGTYHF
clone size: .
J gene: TRBJ1-2
D gene: TRBD1
V gene: TRBV6-1

CDR3 DNA: TGCGCCAGCAGTCCTCTTTGGACTAGCGGGGGGGCTGAAGATACGCAGTATTTT
CDR3 protein: CASSPLWTSGGAEDTQYF
clone size: once
J gene: TRBJ2-3
D gene: TRBD2
V gene: TRBV4-1